Shown below are 17 T cell receptor beta chains from a single sample sequenced in a study of CD8 T cells in Susac syndrome. Random hexamers were used to reverse transcribe an amount of 0.5 to 1 ug RNA. TCRdb reanalysed the immunoSEQ multiplex PCR reads using MiXCR and keeps one entry per CDR3 protein. Of 250,000 to 300,000 distinct CDR3 sequences listed, around 89% are singletons. The sequenced material came from CD8+ T cells from PBMCs. These TCRs come from a human donor with multiple sclerosis.

The rearrangement joins TRBV3-1 to TRBJ2-7; the D gene is possibly TRBD2 (6 bases). Per germline, CDR1 LGHDT and CDR2 YNNKEL (reference sequence). V was trimmed by 4 bases and J by 6 bases, leaving 13 bases between them. The CDR3 sequence is 13 residues long. Here the CDR3 DNA reads TGTGCCAGCAGCCCGACTAGTTCGGGCGAGCAGTACTTC. Its protein product is CASSPTSSGEQYF.

The chain links TRBV3-1 to TRBJ2-3; D is unresolved. With 3 bases removed from V and 3 bases from J, the gap between germline ends came to 10 bases. Germline CDR1 is LGHDT and CDR2 is YNNKEL (reference sequence). The CDR3 has 14 residues. The CDR3: CASSQGMGTDTQYF. The CDR3 DNA reads as TGTGCCAGCAGCCAGGGGATGGGGACAGATACGCAGTATTTT.

The V gene is TRBV7-2, the J gene TRBJ2-5; TRBD1 matches 7 bases. Germline CDR1 SGHTA, CDR2 FQGNSA. The CDR3 runs to 16 residues. V lost 3 bases and J lost 7; bases outside the gene matches: 14. CDR3 loop: CASSFLSGQSVRTQYF. The CDR3 nucleotides read TGTGCCAGCAGCTTCCTGTCGGGACAGTCTGTGAGGACCCAGTACTTC.

CDR3 sequence: CATSDLKGTPSSYNEQFF. The CDR3 DNA reads as TGTGCCACCAGTGATTTAAAGGGTACGCCCAGCTCCTACAATGAGCAGTTCTTC. This chain joins TRBV24-1 and TRBJ2-1; the D is unclear. Trimming removed 1 base at V and 0 bases at J, with 15 bases between. Germline loops: CDR1 KGHDR, CDR2 SFDVKD. CDR3 length: 18 residues.

The genes are TRBV7-9 and TRBJ2-1, with 9 bases matching TRBD2. This CDR3 comprises 17 residues. Germline CDR1 SEHNR, CDR2 FQNEAQ (reference sequence). V shed 1 base and J 8 bases; nucleotides not matched to a gene: 12. CDR3 region: CASSLGVAGVKGDEQFF. CDR3 DNA sequence: TGTGCCAGCAGCTTAGGAGTAGCGGGGGTGAAAGGCGATGAGCAGTTCTTC.

This clonotype appeared once. This sequence joins TRBV9 and TRBJ2-1; 8 bases align to TRBD1. The germline CDR1 and CDR2 sequences are SGDLS and YYNGEE. The CDR3 runs to 14 residues. With 4 bases clipped from V and 3 bases from J, the junction kept 3 bases outside the gene matches. The CDR3 region is CASSNGQGYNEQFF. CDR3 bases: TGTGCCAGCAGCAACGGACAGGGCTACAATGAGCAGTTCTTC.

This chain joins TRBV30 and TRBJ2-1; maybe TRBD2 (5 bases). Trimming left V 0 bases short and J 9 bases short, with 9 bases between. The germline CDR1 and CDR2 sequences are GTSNPN and SVGIG (reference sequence). This CDR3 contains 12 residues. The CDR3 region is CAWSVRRGEQFF. The CDR3 DNA reads TGTGCCTGGAGTGTACGACGGGGTGAGCAGTTCTTC.

The chain uses TRBV28 and TRBJ1-2; tentatively, D is TRBD1 (5 bases). V lost 6 bases and J 2 bases, leaving 13 bases between the germline ends. This CDR3 region has 14 residues. Germline CDR1 is MDHEN and CDR2 is SYDVKM. The CDR3 reads CASSMGRSNYGYTF. DNA of the CDR3: TGTGCCAGCAGCATGGGGCGATCGAACTATGGCTACACCTTC.

The V gene is TRBV28, the J gene TRBJ2-7; possible D gene TRBD2, 5 bases. The V gene lost 5 bases and the J gene lost 3 bases, with 20 bases spanning the gap. This CDR3 has 16 residues. Germline CDR1 reads MDHEN; CDR2 reads SYDVKM. The CDR3 DNA reads as TGTGCCAGCAGTGAAACCCGAGGCGGACTCCGCTACGAGCAGTACTTC. As protein: CASSETRGGLRYEQYF.

This sequence joins TRBV7-9 and TRBJ1-5, with D unresolved. The CDR3 sequence is 14 residues long. In germline, CDR1 is SEHNR, CDR2 FQNEAQ (reference sequence). V was trimmed by 5 bases and J by 1 base, leaving 9 bases between them. The CDR3 is CASSLYGSNQPQHF. DNA of the CDR3: TGTGCCAGCAGCCTATATGGGAGCAATCAGCCCCAGCATTTT.

The genes are TRBV29-1 and TRBJ2-7; 7 positions match TRBD1. Germline trimming cut 5 bases from V and 3 bases from J; bases unmatched to any gene: 10. In germline, CDR1 is SQVTM, CDR2 ANQGSEA. This CDR3 comprises 14 residues. The CDR3 spells CSVSGDRDLYEQYF. The CDR3 DNA follows: TGCAGCGTTAGTGGCGACAGGGACCTCTACGAGCAGTACTTC.

The chain is built from TRBV29-1 and TRBJ1-2; no firm D call. The V and J ends lost 2 bases and 0 bases respectively, with 7 bases between them. Germline V CDR1 and CDR2: SQVTM, ANQGSEA. This CDR3 is built from 13 residues. The CDR3 bases are TGCAGCGTTGAACCCTCAGCTAACTATGGCTACACCTTC. Protein: CSVEPSANYGYTF.

The chain couples TRBV4-3 to TRBJ1-6, with D perhaps TRBD1 (5 bases). The V end lost 0 bases, the J end lost 8 bases, and 11 bases lay between the germline ends. The CDR3 length is 15 residues. In germline, CDR1 is LGHNA, CDR2 YSLEER. The CDR3 DNA is TGCGCCAGCAGCCAAGAGGGGGATTGGGATTCACCCCTCCACTTT. Residues: CASSQEGDWDSPLHF.

This rearrangement joins TRBV9 to TRBJ2-3, with TRBD1 matching over 9 bases. V lost 4 bases, J lost 2 bases, and 8 bases stayed unmatched. Germline loops: CDR1 SGDLS, CDR2 YYNGEE. The CDR3 is made up of 16 amino acids. In DNA, the CDR3 is TGTGCCAGCAGCATCGCCGGGACAGGGTACACAGATACGCAGTATTTT. Encoded protein: CASSIAGTGYTDTQYF.

The V gene is TRBV12-3 or TRBV12-4, the J gene TRBJ1-5; a possible D gene is TRBD1 (5 bases). This CDR3 contains 14 residues. V shed 5 bases and J shed 3 bases, with 11 bases lying between them. The CDR3 loop reads CASSLGDYNQPQHF. CDR3 nucleotide sequence: TGTGCCAGCAGTCTAGGGGACTACAATCAGCCCCAGCATTTT.

CDR3 amino acids: CASSGEPSTDTQYF. DNA for the CDR3: TGTGCCTCCTCGGGGGAACCTAGCACAGATACGCAGTATTTT. J is TRBJ2-3 and V is TRBV30, with a possible D match to TRBD2 (6 bases). Trimming stripped 7 bases from V and 0 bases from J, with 14 bases between. This CDR3 contains 14 residues. Germline CDR1 GTSNPN, CDR2 SVGIG (reference sequence). Supplemented by reference TRBV30 and TRBJ2-3, the full variable domain reads SQTIHQWPATLVQPVGSPLSLECTVEGTSNPNLYWYRQAAGRGLQLLFYSVGIGQISSEVPQNLSASRPQDRQFILSSKKLLLSDSGFYLCASSGEPSTDTQYFGPGTRLTVL.

The chain carries TRBV5-5 and TRBJ1-3; D remains ambiguous. The CDR3 loop spans 16 amino acids. Trimming pared 3 bases from V and 0 bases from J, leaving 13 bases between. Germline V CDR1 and CDR2: SGHKS, YYEKEE (reference sequence). For the CDR3, the DNA is TGTGCCAGCAGCTATAGGCCCTACTACTCTGGAAACACCATATATTTT. As protein: CASSYRPYYSGNTIYF.